This note documents a single TCR beta chain sequence. TCR sequencing used cDNA made by reverse transcription of extracted RNA. Assay used: immunoSEQ multiplex PCR; TCRdb lists only in-frame clones, some missing. Among 50,000 to 70,000 clones listed, about 40% were seen once. These data are taken from a study of CD8+ T cells in alopecia areata. The ends were cut back, 6 bases at V and 5 bases at J, with 11 bases in the middle. Germline V gives CDR1 MNHEY, CDR2 SMNVEV (reference sequence). CDR3 length: 13 residues. This TCR was recovered from a human donor with alopecia areata. The V gene is TRBV27, the J gene TRBJ1-5; no definite D call. The source material was NKG2D-low CD8+ T cells sorted from blood. The CDR3 loop reads CASSPDGDQPQHF. CDR3 DNA: TGTGCCAGCAGCCCCGACGGGGATCAGCCCCAGCATTTT.